Listed below are T cell receptor beta chains from one sample, sequenced in a study of graft-versus-host responses after intestinal transplantation. Profiling relied on immunoSEQ multiplex PCR, and the TCRdb table lists in-frame clones only, not all of them. In the table there are about 25,000 clones, 90% to 95% of which are singletons. Source: PBMCs, taken nearly 31 days after intestinal transplant. The receptor source for this set is a human patient who received an intestinal transplant, so some T cells may come from the graft donor. The CDR3 runs from the conserved cysteine through the conserved F or W. The D gene is left open where the match is weak. The size of a clone is reported for some rows only, either as once, few or many, or as a class for expanded clones.

TRBV4-3	NA	NA	TRBJ2-2	TGCGCCAGCAGCCAAGTGGCTGGGTCCGGGGAGCTGTTTTTT	CASSQVAGSGELFF
TRBV19	NA	NA	TRBJ2-7	TGTGCCAGTAGTATAGGACAGTCCTACGAGCAGTACTTC	CASSIGQSYEQYF
TRBV28	TRBD2	NA	TRBJ2-7	TGTGCCAGCAGCCAAGGACTAGCGGGAGCTGGGGAGCAGTACTTC	CASSQGLAGAGEQYF
TRBV7-6	NA	NA	TRBJ1-6	TGTGCCAGCAGACCACTTAAGAAATCACCCCTCCACTTT	CASRPLKKSPLHF
TRBV28	NA	NA	TRBJ1-1	TGTGCCAGCGTGGCAGGGTGGAACATGAACACTGAAGCTTTCTTT	CASVAGWNMNTEAFF
TRBV27	NA	NA	TRBJ1-1	TGTGCCAGCAGTTTATCTGAGACAGGGAACACTGAAGCTTTCTTT	CASSLSETGNTEAFF
TRBV5-1	NA	NA	TRBJ1-1	TGCGCCAGCAGCCCGTCCCGGGACAAGACCCGGGGAGCTTTCTTT	CASSPSRDKTRGAFF
TRBV6-6	TRBD2	NA	TRBJ2-7	TGTGCCAGCAGCCCTGGACTAGCGGGAGAGTACTACGAGCAGTACTTC	CASSPGLAGEYYEQYF
TRBV2	NA	NA	TRBJ1-6	TGTGCCAGCAGTGGCCGCGCAGAGGAGAGATATAATTCACCCCTCCACTTT	CASSGRAEERYNSPLHF
TRBV6-5	NA	NA	TRBJ2-3	TGTGCCAGCAGTAGCGCCGGGGGAGGAGATACGCAGTATTTT	CASSSAGGGDTQYF
TRBV20-1	NA	NA	TRBJ2-5	TGCAGTGCGATTAGTCGGGAGACCCAGTACTTC	CSAISRETQYF
TRBV5-1	NA	NA	TRBJ1-5	TGCGCCAGCAGCCGGGACGGGAATCAGCCCCAGCATTTT	CASSRDGNQPQHF
TRBV19	NA	once	TRBJ2-1	TGTGCCAGTAGTACTAGCAGCGGCTCCTACAATGAGCAGTTCTTC	CASSTSSGSYNEQFF
TRBV10-3	NA	NA	TRBJ1-1	TGTGCCATCAGACAGGGAGGCTACACTGAAGCTTTCTTT	CAIRQGGYTEAFF
TRBV28	NA	NA	TRBJ2-5	TGTGCCAGCAGCCAGCTCAGGGGTCCCGGGGAGACCCAGTACTTC	CASSQLRGPGETQYF
TRBV5-5	NA	NA	TRBJ2-7	TGTGCCAGCAGCTTGGGACAAGATGTCTACGAGCAGTACTTC	CASSLGQDVYEQYF
TRBV6-5	NA	NA	TRBJ1-2	TGTGCCAGCAGTTCGGAGACAGGCCAAGTTGGCTATGGCTACACCTTC	CASSSETGQVGYGYTF
TRBV5-6	TRBD2	NA	TRBJ2-7	TGTGCCAGCAGCCCGGGCCGCGGGGGGCTCTACGAGCAGTACTTC	CASSPGRGGLYEQYF
TRBV28	TRBD1	NA	TRBJ1-1	TGTGCCAGCAGTTCCGGGGGGACAGGGGGCACTGAAGCTTTCTTT	CASSSGGTGGTEAFF
TRBV10-3	NA	once	TRBJ2-2	TGTGCCATCAGTGAGACCCAGGGAGGGGGCAACACCGGGGAGCTGTTTTTT	CAISETQGGGNTGELFF
TRBV29-1	NA	NA	TRBJ1-1	TGCAGCGGAGGGGGTGTGGGGGGATGGAACACTGAAGCTTTCTTT	CSGGGVGGWNTEAFF
TRBV7-2	NA	few	TRBJ1-3	TGTGCCAGCAGCTCGAACAATGGAAACACCATATATTTT	CASSSNNGNTIYF
TRBV6-6	NA	NA	TRBJ1-1	TGTGCCAGCAGTTACTCCCCGGGGACCACTGAAGCTTTCTTT	CASSYSPGTTEAFF
TRBV9	TRBD2	NA	TRBJ2-1	TGTGCCAGCAGCGCCGGGACTAGCGGGTACAATGAGCAGTTCTTC	CASSAGTSGYNEQFF
TRBV6-1	NA	NA	TRBJ2-6	TGTGCCAGCAGCCCACAGGGTACCAACGTCCTGACTTTC	CASSPQGTNVLTF
TRBV27	TRBD2	NA	TRBJ2-7	TGTGCCAGCTCGGGGGGGTACGAGCAGTACTTC	CASSGGYEQYF
TRBV5-1	NA	NA	TRBJ1-4	TGCGCCAGCAGCCCGGTGGAGGGGCTCAATGAAAAACTGTTTTTT	CASSPVEGLNEKLFF
TRBV10-2	NA	NA	TRBJ2-7	TGCGCCAGCAGTGAGAAGTACTTC	CASSEKYF
TRBV28	NA	NA	TRBJ1-1	TGTGCCAGCAGCCCGGACCCGCTGAACACTGAAGCTTTCTTT	CASSPDPLNTEAFF
TRBV28	TRBD2	NA	TRBJ2-3	TGTGCCAGCAGCGCCACGGCGGCGGGAGTGGGAGATACGCAGTATTTT	CASSATAAGVGDTQYF
TRBV7-9	TRBD1	NA	TRBJ2-7	TGTGCCAGCAGCCCCCCGGGACAGGGAGTCTACGAGCAGTACTTC	CASSPPGQGVYEQYF
TRBV7-9	TRBD1	NA	TRBJ1-2	TGTGCCAGCAGCCAAGGGACAGGGGGCCCGTATGGCTACACCTTC	CASSQGTGGPYGYTF
TRBV2	NA	NA	TRBJ1-1	TGTGCCAGCAGAGGCCAGGGGAACACTGAAGCTTTCTTT	CASRGQGNTEAFF
TRBV30	NA	NA	TRBJ2-7	TGTGCCTGGAGCGATGGGCTTTCCTACGAGCAGTACTTC	CAWSDGLSYEQYF
TRBV18	NA	NA	TRBJ1-5	TGTGCCAGCTCACCGTCGGAGGGCCAGCCCCAGCATTTT	CASSPSEGQPQHF
TRBV5-8	NA	NA	TRBJ2-7	TGTGCCAGCAGCTTGGCACCCGACGGATCCTACGAGCAGTACTTC	CASSLAPDGSYEQYF
TRBV1	NA	NA	TRBJ2-7	TGCACCAGCAGCCGATCCTTAGCGGGAGGACCCTACGAGCAGTACTTC	CTSSRSLAGGPYEQYF
TRBV28	TRBD1	NA	TRBJ2-7	TGTGCCAGCAGTCATCCTGAGGGACAGGGGTCCTACGAGCAGTACTTC	CASSHPEGQGSYEQYF
TRBV4-1	NA	NA	TRBJ2-5	TGCGCCAGCAGCCAAAAAGAGACCCAGTACTTC	CASSQKETQYF
TRBV11-3	NA	NA	TRBJ2-3	TGTGCCAGCAGCTTAGAGTCCGGAGTTGACGATACGCAGTATTTT	CASSLESGVDDTQYF